Presented here are 9 T cell receptor beta chains from one specimen sequenced in a study of cytomegalovirus exposure and HLA in healthy donors. Primers: 60 Vbeta forward and 13 Jbeta reverse. Sequencing used immunoSEQ multiplex PCR; TCRdb keeps in-frame clones, though not all of them. The table includes tens of thousands of clones, 76% detected once. Sequencing was done on a sample of PBMCs. The receptors here all came from a man younger than 35 in good health and CMV-seronegative.

V gene TRBV5-1 combines with J gene TRBJ2-2, with D perhaps matching TRBD2 (5 bases). Germline V lookup: CDR1 SGHRS, CDR2 YFSETQ. Trimming took 3 bases from V and 6 from J, leaving 24 bases between them. This CDR3 contains 18 residues. The CDR3 DNA reads TGCGCCAGCAGCTCCGTGAACCTTGGACTCCATGAGGCCGGGGAGCTGTTTTTT. Protein sequence: CASSSVNLGLHEAGELFF.

This chain connects TRBV4-3 to TRBJ2-5, with 9 nucleotides matching TRBD2. Germline V gene lookup returns CDR1 LGHNA and CDR2 YSLEER. J lost 3 bases, V lost 5 bases, and 10 bases had no gene match. The CDR3 spans 16 residues. The CDR3 DNA is TGCGCCAGCAGCGAAGGGGGAGCTAGCGGGGAAGAGACCCAGTACTTC. Residues: CASSEGGASGEETQYF.

The CDR3, as DNA: TGTGCCAGCAGTGGTCAGGGGATGAACACTGAAGCTTTCTTT. It translates to CASSGQGMNTEAFF. This chain connects TRBV27 to TRBJ1-1, with D maybe TRBD1 (6 bases). CDR1 is MNHEY and CDR2 is SMNVEV in the germline V gene (reference sequence). This CDR3 spans 14 amino acids. Trimming stripped 5 bases from V and 0 bases from J, with 10 bases between.

The CDR3 here is CASSQIGTGYFYTF. DNA of the CDR3: TGTGCCAGCAGTCAAATCGGGACAGGGTATTTCTACACCTTC. This chain joins TRBV28 and TRBJ1-2; 9 bases map to TRBD1. This CDR3 is 14 amino acids long. Germline V gene lookup returns CDR1 MDHEN and CDR2 SYDVKM. With V trimmed by 5 bases and J by 10 bases, 11 bases remained unmatched.

The chain uses TRBV6-1 and TRBJ1-1; D gene uncertain. Trimming shortened V by 6 bases and J by 0 bases, and 8 bases separated the two germline ends. This CDR3 spans 13 amino acids. Germline CDR1 MNHNS, CDR2 SASEGT. The CDR3 loop reads CASRVQVNTEAFF. The CDR3 DNA sequence: TGTGCCAGCAGGGTTCAGGTGAACACTGAAGCTTTCTTT.

The CDR3 DNA reads TGTGCCAGCAGTAGAACAGGGACCTACGAGCAGTACGTC. Residues: CASSRTGTYEQYV. V usage is TRBV6-1 and J usage is TRBJ2-7; possible D gene TRBD1, 6 bases. The V end lost 5 bases, the J end lost 2 bases, and 10 bases lay between the germline ends. CDR1 and CDR2 (germline): MNHNS, SASEGT. This CDR3 has 13 residues.

V gene TRBV19 combines with J gene TRBJ1-5; 7 nucleotides line up with TRBD1. The junction had 10 bases not matched to a gene; V was cut back by 7 bases and J by 1 base. Germline values: CDR1 LNHDA, CDR2 SQIVND (reference sequence). The CDR3 runs to 16 residues. CDR3 coding DNA: TGTGCCAGTAAAGTGGGACAGCCTTCGAGCAATCAGCCCCAGCATTTT. Its translation is CASKVGQPSSNQPQHF.

The chain joins TRBV11-1 to TRBJ2-3; maybe TRBD1 (6 bases). The germline V and J ends were trimmed by 1 base and 3 bases, with 11 bases remaining between them. The germline CDR1 and CDR2 sequences are SGHAT and FQDESV (reference sequence). This CDR3 has 15 amino acids. CDR3 bases: TGTGCCAGCAGCTTAGGGGGGCAAGAAACAGATACGCAGTATTTT. The encoded protein is CASSLGGQETDTQYF. The full variable domain, in which reference TRBV11-1 and TRBJ2-3 provide the parts outside the CDR3, is EAEVAQSPRYKITEKSQAVAFWCDPISGHATLYWYRQILGQGPELLVQFQDESVVDDSQLPKDRFSAERLKGVDSTLKIQPAELGDSAMYLCASSLGGQETDTQYFGPGTRLTVL.

This clone was found once. This rearrangement joins TRBV27 to TRBJ2-1, with 8 nucleotides matching TRBD2. This CDR3 is 14 amino acids long. The V segment lost 8 bases and the J segment 2 bases; nucleotides outside the gene matches: 5. Germline assignment: CDR1 MNHEY and CDR2 SMNVEV (reference sequence). The CDR3 sequence is CASSLAAAYNEQFF. The CDR3 nucleotides read TGTGCCAGCTCACTAGCGGCCGCCTACAATGAGCAGTTCTTC.